Listed below are T cell receptor beta chains from one sample, sequenced in a study of shared T cell receptors in the human thymus. Here immunoSEQ multiplex PCR was the method, and the copy in TCRdb shows in-frame clones only, minus some. The sample includes hundreds of thousands of clones, around 87% of them seen just once. The data were also submitted as part of a second study, on human thymus T cells.

The sequencing input was thymocytes. These receptors originate from a boy under two years old with a congenital heart defect. CDR3s include the opening cysteine and the closing phenylalanine or tryptophan. Each record gives: D gene, V gene, J gene, clone size, CDR3 DNA, CDR3 protein. D genes are given only for firm matches. Size is stated for part of the rows, as once, few or many counts, or as a class when the clone is expanded.

D: -; V: TRBV21-1; J: TRBJ2-3; size: -; DNA: TGTGCCAGCAGTGGGGGGGCGCGTCAGGATACGCAGTATTTT; CDR3: CASSGGARQDTQYF
D: -; V: TRBV20-1; J: TRBJ1-2; size: -; DNA: TGCAGTGCTTCCCAGGGGGGCTACACCTTC; CDR3: CSASQGGYTF
D: TRBD2; V: TRBV7-8; J: TRBJ2-7; size: -; DNA: TGTGCCAGCAGCCCATGGGGGGGACTAGCGTTATCCTACGAGCAGTACTTC; CDR3: CASSPWGGLALSYEQYF
D: TRBD1; V: TRBV5-4; J: TRBJ2-2; size: few; DNA: TGTGCCAGCAGCTTCCCCGGGACAGGAACCGGGGAGCTGTTTTTT; CDR3: CASSFPGTGTGELFF
D: TRBD1; V: TRBV27; J: TRBJ2-3; size: -; DNA: TGTGCCAGCAGTTTGAACAGGGGGGGCACAGATACGCAGTATTTT; CDR3: CASSLNRGGTDTQYF
D: -; V: TRBV2; J: TRBJ2-2; size: -; DNA: TGTGCCAGCACCCCAGGAGGAACCGGGGAGCTGTTTTTT; CDR3: CASTPGGTGELFF
D: TRBD1; V: TRBV4-3; J: TRBJ1-3; size: -; DNA: TGCGCCAGCAGCCAAGTAGGAGAAGGGGGCCCCACCAACTTTGGAAACACCATATATTTT; CDR3: CASSQVGEGGPTNFGNTIYF
D: -; V: TRBV4-3; J: TRBJ2-1; size: -; DNA: TGCGCCAGCAGCCAAGATCGGCCCGGCACTCAAGACAACAGTCAGGGGAATGAGCAGTTCTTC; CDR3: CASSQDRPGTQDNSQGNEQFF
D: -; V: TRBV7-2; J: TRBJ2-1; size: -; DNA: TGTGCCAGCAGCTTAGTGGGCCATGAGCAGTTCTTC; CDR3: CASSLVGHEQFF
D: -; V: TRBV28; J: TRBJ1-3; size: -; DNA: TGTGCCAGCAGCTTCGTATCCCGCTCTGGAAACACCATATATTTT; CDR3: CASSFVSRSGNTIYF
D: -; V: TRBV6-4; J: TRBJ1-1; size: -; DNA: TGTGCCAGCAGTGACTCGCGGGGTCATGGATCTGAAGCTTTCTTT; CDR3: CASSDSRGHGSEAFF
D: -; V: TRBV11-2; J: TRBJ2-1; size: few; DNA: TGTGCCAGCAGCCCACCACAGGGCGTCTACAATGAGCAGTTCTTC; CDR3: CASSPPQGVYNEQFF
D: -; V: TRBV7-6; J: TRBJ2-1; size: -; DNA: TGTGCCAGCAGCTTACCGAGGGGGGGCCCCTACAATGAGCAGTTCTTC; CDR3: CASSLPRGGPYNEQFF
D: -; V: TRBV25-1; J: TRBJ2-3; size: -; DNA: TGTGCCAGCAGCCTGCCAGGCAAAGATACGCAGTATTTT; CDR3: CASSLPGKDTQYF
D: -; V: TRBV6-5; J: TRBJ2-5; size: -; DNA: TGTGCCAGCAGTTACCGACACCCGGAGACCCAGTACTTC; CDR3: CASSYRHPETQYF
D: -; V: TRBV27; J: TRBJ2-2; size: once; DNA: TGTGCCAGCATTACAGGGACGAACACCGGGGAGCTGTTTTTT; CDR3: CASITGTNTGELFF
D: -; V: TRBV28; J: TRBJ2-7; size: -; DNA: TGTGCCAGCAGTGTGCCGACTAGATCGAAGCAGTACTTC; CDR3: CASSVPTRSKQYF
D: TRBD2; V: TRBV28; J: TRBJ2-7; size: once; DNA: TGTGCCAGCAGCCCAGGACTAGCGGGAGGCCACGAGCAGTACTTC; CDR3: CASSPGLAGGHEQYF
D: -; V: TRBV6-5; J: TRBJ1-1; size: -; DNA: TGTGCCAGCAGTCAAGGACAGAAAAGCACTGAAGCTTTCTTT; CDR3: CASSQGQKSTEAFF
D: -; V: TRBV28; J: TRBJ1-2; size: -; DNA: TGTGCCAGCAGTTTACCAGGCTATGGCTACACCTTC; CDR3: CASSLPGYGYTF
D: -; V: TRBV7-2; J: TRBJ1-5; size: -; DNA: TGTGCCAGCAGCCCTACAGGGATTAGCCAGCCCCAGCATTTT; CDR3: CASSPTGISQPQHF
D: -; V: TRBV5-1; J: TRBJ2-3; size: -; DNA: TGCGCCAGCAGCTTGCAGGTGACGCCGCCAAATACGCAGTATTTT; CDR3: CASSLQVTPPNTQYF
D: -; V: TRBV4-1; J: TRBJ1-6; size: once; DNA: TGCGCCAGCAGCCCCGCAGAGACAGTAAGCTCCTATAATTCACCCCTCCACTTT; CDR3: CASSPAETVSSYNSPLHF
D: TRBD2; V: TRBV4-3; J: TRBJ2-3; size: -; DNA: TGCGCCAGCAGCCAAGATCTGATAATAAGAGTAGCGGGAGCCACAGATACGCAGTATTTT; CDR3: CASSQDLIIRVAGATDTQYF
D: -; V: TRBV4-1; J: TRBJ1-5; size: -; DNA: TGCGCCAGCAGCCAAGTTTGGGGCAGGGGCCGGAATCAGCCCCAGCATTTT; CDR3: CASSQVWGRGRNQPQHF
D: TRBD2; V: TRBV27; J: TRBJ2-7; size: -; DNA: TGTGCCAGCAGTTACGGACTAGCGGGAGGCCTCGTCTACGAGCAGTACTTC; CDR3: CASSYGLAGGLVYEQYF
D: TRBD1; V: TRBV28; J: TRBJ2-1; size: -; DNA: TGTGCCAGCAGGTCGGGGACAGGGAACCACAATGAGCAGTTCTTC; CDR3: CASRSGTGNHNEQFF
D: -; V: TRBV28; J: TRBJ2-3; size: -; DNA: TGTGCCACCGCGACTGCCGGCACAGATACGCAGTATTTT; CDR3: CATATAGTDTQYF
D: -; V: TRBV14; J: TRBJ1-3; size: -; DNA: TGTGCCAGCAGCCATGAAACCAGGGGCTCCGACTCTGGAAACACCATATATTTT; CDR3: CASSHETRGSDSGNTIYF
D: TRBD2; V: TRBV5-6; J: TRBJ2-1; size: -; DNA: TGTGCCAGCAGCCAAGCGGGAGTTAACTACAATGAGCAGTTCTTC; CDR3: CASSQAGVNYNEQFF
D: -; V: TRBV6-5; J: TRBJ1-5; size: -; DNA: TGTGCCAGCAGTTCCCATCCAGGGCTCAATCAGCCCCAGCATTTT; CDR3: CASSSHPGLNQPQHF
D: -; V: TRBV20-1; J: TRBJ2-7; size: -; DNA: TGCAGTGCTAGAGGCGAGGGGGGGGAGTACTTC; CDR3: CSARGEGGEYF
D: -; V: TRBV2; J: TRBJ1-2; size: -; DNA: TGTGCCAGCAGTGAAGAGACAGTCTATGGCTACACCTTC; CDR3: CASSEETVYGYTF
D: TRBD2; V: TRBV30; J: TRBJ2-1; size: -; DNA: TGTGCCTGGAAGGGCGGTCGGGAGGGGGGTTACAATGAGCAGTTCTTC; CDR3: CAWKGGREGGYNEQFF
D: -; V: TRBV9; J: TRBJ1-5; size: -; DNA: TGTGCCAGCAGCGCATCCAATCAGCCCCAGCATTTT; CDR3: CASSASNQPQHF
D: -; V: TRBV18; J: TRBJ2-1; size: -; DNA: TGTGCCAGCTCAAGACTGTACAATGAGCAGTTCTTC; CDR3: CASSRLYNEQFF
D: TRBD1; V: TRBV27; J: TRBJ1-2; size: -; DNA: TGTGCCAGCGGCCACAGGGGATCCACCGCGAACTATGGCTACACCTTC; CDR3: CASGHRGSTANYGYTF
D: -; V: TRBV5-1; J: TRBJ2-7; size: -; DNA: TGCGCCAGCAGCAGCGGTACCTACGAGCAGTACTTC; CDR3: CASSSGTYEQYF
D: -; V: TRBV10-2; J: TRBJ1-5; size: -; DNA: TGCGCCAGCAGTGAGTCTGGCCCTAGCAATCAGCCCCAGCATTTT; CDR3: CASSESGPSNQPQHF
D: -; V: TRBV6-5; J: TRBJ2-5; size: -; DNA: TGTGCCAGCAGTAACAGGACAGTCAAGGAGACCCAGTACTTC; CDR3: CASSNRTVKETQYF
D: TRBD1; V: TRBV28; J: TRBJ2-3; size: few; DNA: TGTGCCAGCAGTTTACCCCGGACAGGGGGAAACCACACAGATACGCAGTATTTT; CDR3: CASSLPRTGGNHTDTQYF
D: -; V: TRBV27; J: TRBJ1-1; size: -; DNA: TGTGCCAGCACCCAAAGCTCCGTCGGGACTGAAGCTTTCTTT; CDR3: CASTQSSVGTEAFF
D: -; V: TRBV28; J: TRBJ1-1; size: -; DNA: TGTGCCAGCAGTTCCGGGGGGTCGGTCACTGAAGCTTTCTTT; CDR3: CASSSGGSVTEAFF
D: -; V: TRBV10-3; J: TRBJ2-3; size: -; DNA: TGTGCCATCGGGTCCCAGGACACAGATACGCAGTATTTT; CDR3: CAIGSQDTDTQYF
D: -; V: TRBV4-1; J: TRBJ1-2; size: -; DNA: TGCGCCAGCAGCCTGCCAAGACAGGTCGGCAGAGGCTACACCTTC; CDR3: CASSLPRQVGRGYTF
D: TRBD1; V: TRBV4-1; J: TRBJ2-1; size: -; DNA: TGCGCCAGCAGCAGGGGGCCCTACAATGAGCAGTTCTTC; CDR3: CASSRGPYNEQFF
D: -; V: TRBV6-5; J: TRBJ2-7; size: -; DNA: TGTGCCAGCAGTTATGAGGTATCGGGTAACCAGTACGAGCAGTACTTC; CDR3: CASSYEVSGNQYEQYF
D: TRBD1; V: TRBV5-6; J: TRBJ2-7; size: -; DNA: TGTGCCAGCAGCTTCCCTAAGACAGGGTGGAGCTCCTACGAGCAGTACTTC; CDR3: CASSFPKTGWSSYEQYF
D: -; V: TRBV6-1; J: TRBJ2-7; size: -; DNA: TGTGCCAGCAATTACGGTCCCTACGAGCAGTACTTC; CDR3: CASNYGPYEQYF
D: TRBD1; V: TRBV4-3; J: TRBJ2-2; size: -; DNA: TGCGCCAGCAGCCAAGATAGGGACAGGGTTTGGGGGACCGGGGAGCTGTTTTTT; CDR3: CASSQDRDRVWGTGELFF
D: -; V: TRBV5-4; J: TRBJ1-1; size: -; DNA: TGTGCCAGCAGCTCCACTGCGGGTGACACTGAAGCTTTCTTT; CDR3: CASSSTAGDTEAFF
D: -; V: TRBV25-1; J: TRBJ2-1; size: once; DNA: TGTGCCAGCAGTGGAACGGGAGCGCCTTACAATGAGCAGTTCTTC; CDR3: CASSGTGAPYNEQFF
D: -; V: TRBV28; J: TRBJ1-6; size: -; DNA: TGTGCCAGCAGTTGCCACCAGGGGTCAAGCTCCTATAATTCACCCCTCCACTTT; CDR3: CASSCHQGSSSYNSPLHF
D: -; V: TRBV10-2; J: TRBJ2-7; size: -; DNA: TGCGCCAGCAGTGGGAGGGGCCTAAACACCGCCTACGAGCAGTACTTC; CDR3: CASSGRGLNTAYEQYF
D: -; V: TRBV5-5; J: TRBJ1-2; size: few; DNA: TGTGCCAGCAGCTTGGGGTTTCAGGGAAGGGGATATGGCTACACCTTC; CDR3: CASSLGFQGRGYGYTF